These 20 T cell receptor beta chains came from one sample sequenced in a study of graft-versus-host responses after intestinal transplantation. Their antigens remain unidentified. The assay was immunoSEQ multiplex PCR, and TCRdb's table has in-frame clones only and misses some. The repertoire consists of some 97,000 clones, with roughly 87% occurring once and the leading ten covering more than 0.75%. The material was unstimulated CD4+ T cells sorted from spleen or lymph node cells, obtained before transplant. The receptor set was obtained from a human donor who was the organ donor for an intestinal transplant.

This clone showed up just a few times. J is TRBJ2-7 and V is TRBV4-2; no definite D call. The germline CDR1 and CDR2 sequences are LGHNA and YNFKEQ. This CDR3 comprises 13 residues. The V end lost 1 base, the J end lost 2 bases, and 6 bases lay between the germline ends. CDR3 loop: CASSQGSAYEQYF. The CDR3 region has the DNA TGTGCCAGCAGCCAAGGGTCCGCCTACGAGCAGTACTTC.

Here the CDR3 DNA reads TGTGCCAGCAGCTTGGGGTTGGGGAACACTGAAGCTTTCTTT. Encoded protein: CASSLGLGNTEAFF. The chain is built from TRBV5-6 and TRBJ1-1, with D unclear. Trimming shortened V by 0 bases and J by 1 base, and 7 bases separated the two germline ends. The CDR3 extends over 14 amino acids. Germline CDR1 SGHDT, CDR2 YYEEEE.

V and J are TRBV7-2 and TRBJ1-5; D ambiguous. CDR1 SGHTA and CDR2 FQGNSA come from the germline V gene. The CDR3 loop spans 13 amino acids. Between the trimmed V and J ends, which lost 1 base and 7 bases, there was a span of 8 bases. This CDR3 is CASSLELRQPQHF. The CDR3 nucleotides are TGTGCCAGCAGCTTAGAGCTCAGGCAGCCCCAGCATTTT.

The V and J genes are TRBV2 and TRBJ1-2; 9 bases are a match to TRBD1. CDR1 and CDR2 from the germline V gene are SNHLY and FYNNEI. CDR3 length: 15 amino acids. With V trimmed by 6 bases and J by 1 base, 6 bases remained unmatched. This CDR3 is CASSEDRGFNYGYTF. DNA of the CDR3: TGTGCCAGCAGCGAGGACAGGGGATTTAACTATGGCTACACCTTC.

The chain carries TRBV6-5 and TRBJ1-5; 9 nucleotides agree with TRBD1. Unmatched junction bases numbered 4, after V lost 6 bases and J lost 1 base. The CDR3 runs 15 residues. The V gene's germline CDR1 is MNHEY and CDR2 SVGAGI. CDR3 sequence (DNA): TGTGCCAGCAGCTCCGGGACAGGGAGCAATCAGCCCCAGCATTTT. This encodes CASSSGTGSNQPQHF.

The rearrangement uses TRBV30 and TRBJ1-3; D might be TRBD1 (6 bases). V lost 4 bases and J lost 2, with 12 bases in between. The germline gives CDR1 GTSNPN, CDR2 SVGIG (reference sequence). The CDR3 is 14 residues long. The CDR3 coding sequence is TGTGCCTGGACACAAAACAGGGCTGGAAACACCATATATTTT. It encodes CAWTQNRAGNTIYF.

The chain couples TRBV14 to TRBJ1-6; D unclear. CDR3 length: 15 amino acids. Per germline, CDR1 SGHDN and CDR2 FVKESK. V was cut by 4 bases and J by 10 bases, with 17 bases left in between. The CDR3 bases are TGTGCCAGCAGCCGAGCAGGAGGGTATAGGTCACCCCTCCACTTT. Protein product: CASSRAGGYRSPLHF.

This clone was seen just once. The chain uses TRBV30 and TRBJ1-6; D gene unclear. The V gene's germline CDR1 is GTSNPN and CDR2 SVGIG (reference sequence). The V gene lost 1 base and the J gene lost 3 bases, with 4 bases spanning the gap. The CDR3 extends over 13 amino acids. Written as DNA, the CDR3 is TGTGCCTGGAGTGCCAGCTATAATTCACCCCTCCACTTT. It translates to CAWSASYNSPLHF.

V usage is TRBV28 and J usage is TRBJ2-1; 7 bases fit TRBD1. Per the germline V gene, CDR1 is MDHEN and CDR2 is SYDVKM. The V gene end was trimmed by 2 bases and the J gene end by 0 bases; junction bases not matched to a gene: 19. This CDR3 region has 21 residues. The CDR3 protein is CASSLPDLSPGTESSYNEQFF. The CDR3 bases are TGTGCCAGCAGTTTACCCGACCTCTCACCTGGGACAGAGAGCTCCTACAATGAGCAGTTCTTC.

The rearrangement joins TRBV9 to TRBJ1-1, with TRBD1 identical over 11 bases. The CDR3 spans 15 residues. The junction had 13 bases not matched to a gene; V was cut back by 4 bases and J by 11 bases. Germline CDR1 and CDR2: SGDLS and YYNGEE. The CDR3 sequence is CASSPTGQGVNWAFF. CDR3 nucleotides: TGTGCCAGCAGCCCCACGGGACAGGGGGTTAATTGGGCTTTCTTT.

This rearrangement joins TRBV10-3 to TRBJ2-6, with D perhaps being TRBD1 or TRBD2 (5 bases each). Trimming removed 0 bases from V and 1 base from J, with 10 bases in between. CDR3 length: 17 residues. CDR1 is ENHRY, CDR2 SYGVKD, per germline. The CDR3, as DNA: TGTGCCATCAGTGAGTCGATATGGGGGTCTGGGGCCAACGTCCTGACTTTC. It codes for CAISESIWGSGANVLTF.

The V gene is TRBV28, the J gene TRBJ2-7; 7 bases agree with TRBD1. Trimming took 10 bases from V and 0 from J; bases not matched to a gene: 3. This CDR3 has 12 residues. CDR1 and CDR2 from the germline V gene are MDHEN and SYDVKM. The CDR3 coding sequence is TGTGCCACGTGGGACAGCTCCTACGAGCAGTACTTC. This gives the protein CATWDSSYEQYF.

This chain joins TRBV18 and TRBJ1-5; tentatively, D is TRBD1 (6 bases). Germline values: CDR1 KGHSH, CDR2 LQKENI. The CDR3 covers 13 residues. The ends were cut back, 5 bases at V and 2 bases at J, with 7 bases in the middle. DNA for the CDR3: TGTGCCAGCTCAAAGGGGGGCAATCAGCCCCAGCATTTT. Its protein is CASSKGGNQPQHF.

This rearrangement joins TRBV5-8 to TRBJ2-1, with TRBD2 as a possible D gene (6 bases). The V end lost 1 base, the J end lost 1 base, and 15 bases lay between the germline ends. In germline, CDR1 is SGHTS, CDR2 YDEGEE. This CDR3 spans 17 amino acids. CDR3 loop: CASSLPFQGGSYNEQFF. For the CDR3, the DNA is TGTGCCAGCAGCTTGCCGTTTCAGGGAGGATCCTACAATGAGCAGTTCTTC.

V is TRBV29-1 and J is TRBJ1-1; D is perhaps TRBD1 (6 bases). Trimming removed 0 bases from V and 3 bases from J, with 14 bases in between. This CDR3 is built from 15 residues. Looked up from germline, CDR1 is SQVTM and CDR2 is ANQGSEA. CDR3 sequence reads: CSVEDTDRGHTEAFF. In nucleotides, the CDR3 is TGCAGCGTTGAAGATACGGACAGAGGGCACACTGAAGCTTTCTTT.

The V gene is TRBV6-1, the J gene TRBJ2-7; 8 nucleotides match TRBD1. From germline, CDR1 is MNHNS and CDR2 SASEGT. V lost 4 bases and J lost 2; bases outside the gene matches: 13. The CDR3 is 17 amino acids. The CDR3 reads CASSGQITGTGAYEQYF. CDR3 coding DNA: TGTGCCAGCAGTGGACAGATAACCGGGACAGGAGCCTACGAGCAGTACTTC.

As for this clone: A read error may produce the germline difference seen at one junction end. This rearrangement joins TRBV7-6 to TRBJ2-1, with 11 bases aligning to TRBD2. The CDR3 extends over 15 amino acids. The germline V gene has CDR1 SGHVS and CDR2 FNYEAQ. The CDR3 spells CASSSGTSGLNEQLF. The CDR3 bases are TGTGCCAGCAGCTCCGGGACTAGCGGTCTCAATGAGCAGCTCTTC.

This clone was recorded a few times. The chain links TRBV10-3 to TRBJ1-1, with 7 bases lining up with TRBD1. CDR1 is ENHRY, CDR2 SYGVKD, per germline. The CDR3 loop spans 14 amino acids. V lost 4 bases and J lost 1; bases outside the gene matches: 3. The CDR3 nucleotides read TGTGCCATCAGTGTTGACAGGGCGAACACTGAAGCTTTCTTT. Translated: CAISVDRANTEAFF.

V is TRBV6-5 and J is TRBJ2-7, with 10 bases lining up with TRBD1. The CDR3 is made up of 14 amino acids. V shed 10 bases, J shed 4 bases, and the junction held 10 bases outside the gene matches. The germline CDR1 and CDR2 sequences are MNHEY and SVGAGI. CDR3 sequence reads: CATVPRDRGYEQYF. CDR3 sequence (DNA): TGTGCCACCGTTCCACGGGACAGGGGATACGAGCAGTACTTC.

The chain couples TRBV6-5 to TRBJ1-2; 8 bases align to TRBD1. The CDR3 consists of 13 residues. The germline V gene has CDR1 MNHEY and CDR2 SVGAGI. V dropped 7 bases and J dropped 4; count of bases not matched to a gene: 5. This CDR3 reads CASMGQDGYGYTF. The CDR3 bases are TGTGCCAGCATGGGACAGGACGGCTATGGCTACACCTTC.